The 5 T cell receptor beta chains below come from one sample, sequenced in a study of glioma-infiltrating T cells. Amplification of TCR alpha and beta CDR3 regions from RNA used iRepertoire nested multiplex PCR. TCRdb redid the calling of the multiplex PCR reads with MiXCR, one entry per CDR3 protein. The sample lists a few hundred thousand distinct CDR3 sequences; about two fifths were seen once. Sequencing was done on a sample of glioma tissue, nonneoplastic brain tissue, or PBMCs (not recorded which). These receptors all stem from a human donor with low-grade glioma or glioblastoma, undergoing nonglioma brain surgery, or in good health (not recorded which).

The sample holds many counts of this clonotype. As DNA, the CDR3 is TGTGCCAGCAGTCCGGCCGGGACAATCCTCTATGGCTACACCTTC. This encodes CASSPAGTILYGYTF. The J gene is TRBJ1-2, the V gene TRBV27; TRBD1 might be the D (6 bases). Trimming removed 5 bases from V and 4 bases from J, with 17 bases in between. Germline-derived CDR1 and CDR2 are MNHEY and SMNVEV (reference sequence). CDR3 length: 15 amino acids.

CDR3 sequence reads: CSASSGGTANEKLFF. Here the CDR3 DNA reads TGCAGTGCTAGTTCGGGGGGGACGGCCAATGAAAAACTGTTTTTT. The genes are TRBV20-1 and TRBJ1-4; the D gene is possibly TRBD1 (5 bases). Germline values: CDR1 DFQATT, CDR2 SNEGSKA (reference sequence). Trimming removed 3 bases at V and 5 bases at J, with 16 bases between. This CDR3 contains 15 residues.

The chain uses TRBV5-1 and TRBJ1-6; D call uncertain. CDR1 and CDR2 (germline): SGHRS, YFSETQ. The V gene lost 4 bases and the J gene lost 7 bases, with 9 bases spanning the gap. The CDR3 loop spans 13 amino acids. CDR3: CASSPRRNSPLHF. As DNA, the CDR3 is TGCGCCAGCAGCCCGAGGCGGAATTCACCCCTCCACTTT.

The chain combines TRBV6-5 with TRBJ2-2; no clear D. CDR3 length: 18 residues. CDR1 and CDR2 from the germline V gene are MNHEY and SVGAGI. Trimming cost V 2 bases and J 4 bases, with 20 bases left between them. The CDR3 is CASSYDQASQRLTGELFF. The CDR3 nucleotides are TGTGCCAGCAGTTACGACCAGGCCTCCCAACGTCTCACCGGGGAGCTGTTTTTT.

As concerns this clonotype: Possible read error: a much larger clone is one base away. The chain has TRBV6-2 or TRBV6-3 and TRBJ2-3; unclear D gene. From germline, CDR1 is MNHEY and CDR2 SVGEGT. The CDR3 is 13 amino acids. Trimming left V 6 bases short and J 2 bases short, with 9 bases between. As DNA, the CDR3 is TGTGCCAGCAGCCTACAGTTCACAGATACGCAGTATTTT. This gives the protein CASSLQFTDTQYF.